This record looks at one T cell receptor (beta chain) sequence and its context. Its target is unknown. The sample comes from a study of CD8 T cells in Susac syndrome. General study points: The authors acknowledged that the study's TCR sequencing and HLA analysis involved relatively few individuals.

RNA amounts of about 0.5 to 1 ug underwent reverse transcription with random hexamers. TCRdb called the immunoSEQ multiplex PCR reads again in MiXCR, with one record for every CDR3 protein. Of around 160,000 distinct CDR3 sequences listed, roughly 94% were seen once; the top ten hold 0.08% to 0.095%. Germline CDR1 is SGHTA and CDR2 is FQGNSA. The CDR3 loop spans 14 amino acids. Deletions cut 5 bases from V and 6 bases from J, with 14 bases between. The receptor's source is a human donor with multiple sclerosis. Sequenced material: CD4+ T cells from PBMCs. The chain uses TRBV7-2 and TRBJ1-5; perhaps TRBD1 as D (5 bases). The CDR3 loop reads CASSEQVLGQPQHF. In nucleotides, the CDR3 is TGTGCCAGCAGCGAACAGGTTTTAGGTCAGCCCCAGCATTTT.